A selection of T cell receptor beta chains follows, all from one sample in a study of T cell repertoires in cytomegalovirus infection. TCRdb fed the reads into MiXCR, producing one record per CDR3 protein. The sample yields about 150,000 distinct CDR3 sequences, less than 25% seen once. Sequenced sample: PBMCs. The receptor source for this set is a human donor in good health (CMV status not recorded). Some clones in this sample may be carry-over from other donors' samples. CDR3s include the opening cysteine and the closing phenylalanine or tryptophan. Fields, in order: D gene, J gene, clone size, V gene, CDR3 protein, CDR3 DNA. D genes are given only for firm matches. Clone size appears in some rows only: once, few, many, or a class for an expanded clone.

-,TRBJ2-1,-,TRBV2,CASTRSSRYNEQFF,TGTGCCAGCACCAGAAGTAGCCGGTACAATGAGCAGTTCTTC
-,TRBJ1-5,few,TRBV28,CASTPYRRLSNQPQHF,TGTGCCAGCACCCCTTATCGAAGACTTAGCAATCAGCCCCAGCATTTT
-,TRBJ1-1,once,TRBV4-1,CASSQELQGEAFF,TGCGCCAGCAGCCAAGAATTACAGGGTGAAGCTTTCTTT
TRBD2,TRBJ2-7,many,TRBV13,CASSFSTSGSYEQYF,TGTGCCAGCAGCTTCTCGACTAGCGGGTCCTACGAGCAGTACTTC
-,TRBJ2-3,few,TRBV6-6,CASSYDTTDTQYF,TGTGCCAGCAGTTACGACACCACAGATACGCAGTATTTT
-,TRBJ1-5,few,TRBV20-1,CSAGGYSNQPQHF,TGCAGTGCAGGGGGTTATAGCAATCAGCCCCAGCATTTT
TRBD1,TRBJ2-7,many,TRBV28,CASSLIGQGNHEQYF,TGTGCCAGCAGTTTAATCGGACAGGGTAACCACGAGCAGTACTTC
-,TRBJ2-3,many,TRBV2,CASTDRPGGTDTQYF,TGTGCCAGCACGGACCGGCCGGGAGGCACAGATACGCAGTATTTT
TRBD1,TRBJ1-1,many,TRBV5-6,CASSLLSDRGGLEAFF,TGTGCCAGCAGCTTACTTTCGGACAGGGGGGGTCTCGAAGCTTTCTTT
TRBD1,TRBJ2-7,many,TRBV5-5,CASSGDRGRNYEQYF,TGTGCCAGCAGCGGTGACAGGGGAAGGAACTACGAGCAGTACTTC
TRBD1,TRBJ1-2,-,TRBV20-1,CSARDPTGGRGYTF,TGCAGTGCTAGAGATCCGACAGGGGGAAGAGGCTACACCTTC
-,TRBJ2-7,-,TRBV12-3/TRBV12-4,CASGRQDEYEQYF,TGTGCCAGCGGGCGACAGGACGAATACGAGCAGTACTTC
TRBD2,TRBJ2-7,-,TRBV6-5,CASRGTTLEQYF,TGTGCCAGCAGGGGGACTACCCTCGAGCAGTACTTC
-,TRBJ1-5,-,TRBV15,CATSIRDFTPQHF,TGTGCCACCAGCATTCGGGACTTTACGCCCCAGCATTTT
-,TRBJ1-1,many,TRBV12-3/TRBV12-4,CASSLFEKTEAFF,TGTGCCAGCAGTTTATTCGAGAAGACTGAAGCTTTCTTT
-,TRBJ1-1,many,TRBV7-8,CASSSERGLEAFF,TGTGCCAGCAGCTCTGAAAGAGGGCTTGAAGCTTTCTTT
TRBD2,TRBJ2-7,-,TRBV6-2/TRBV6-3,CASTGGTEQYF,TGTGCCAGCACGGGGGGGACCGAGCAGTACTTC
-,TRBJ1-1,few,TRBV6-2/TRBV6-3,CASSYPRVGTMNTEAFF,TGTGCCAGCAGTTACCCGCGGGTTGGGACCATGAACACTGAAGCTTTCTTT
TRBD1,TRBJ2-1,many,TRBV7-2,CASSPLTGGNEQFF,TGTGCCAGCAGCCCTTTAACAGGGGGAAATGAGCAGTTCTTC
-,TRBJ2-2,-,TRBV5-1,CASSLEAEGTGELFF,TGCGCCAGCAGCTTGGAAGCGGAGGGCACCGGGGAGCTGTTTTTT
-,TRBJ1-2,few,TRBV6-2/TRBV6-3,CASTDRDIANYGYTF,TGTGCCAGCACCGACCGGGACATCGCTAACTATGGCTACACCTTC
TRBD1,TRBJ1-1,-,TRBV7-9,CASSSGGPEAFF,TGTGCCAGCAGCTCAGGGGGCCCTGAAGCTTTCTTT
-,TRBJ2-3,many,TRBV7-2,CASSPTGRTSTDTQYF,TGTGCCAGCAGCCCGACCGGACGGACTAGCACAGATACGCAGTATTTT
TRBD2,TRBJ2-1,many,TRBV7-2,CASRLAGYNEQFF,TGTGCCAGCCGACTAGCGGGTTACAATGAGCAGTTCTTC
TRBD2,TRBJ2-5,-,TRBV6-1,CASSRGLAGVETQYF,TGTGCCAGCAGTAGGGGACTAGCGGGGGTGGAGACCCAGTACTTC
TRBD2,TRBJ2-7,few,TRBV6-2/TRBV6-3,CASSYREGNYEQYF,TGTGCCAGCAGTTACCGGGAGGGCAACTACGAGCAGTACTTC
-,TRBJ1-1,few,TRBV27,CASSRYRVNTEAFF,TGTGCCAGCAGCCGCTACAGGGTAAACACTGAAGCTTTCTTT
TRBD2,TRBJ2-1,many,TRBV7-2,CASSLGSGTHYNEQFF,TGTGCCAGCAGCTTAGGTAGCGGGACCCATTACAATGAGCAGTTCTTC
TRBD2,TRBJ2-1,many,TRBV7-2,CASSIELAGGGNEQFF,TGTGCCAGCAGCATCGAACTAGCGGGGGGTGGGAATGAGCAGTTCTTC
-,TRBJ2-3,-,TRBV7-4,CASSLKADTQYF,TGTGCCAGCAGCTTAAAGGCGGATACGCAGTATTTT
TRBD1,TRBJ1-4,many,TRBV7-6,CASSLSPGTGGEKLFF,TGTGCCAGCAGCTTGTCCCCCGGGACAGGGGGCGAAAAACTGTTTTTT